This passage covers 23 T cell receptor beta chains from one sample sequenced in a study of metastatic and nonmetastatic thyroid tumors. TCRdb re-called clones via MiXCR from the PCR reads. Of roughly 5,700 clones listed, around 30% are singletons. Until they underwent thyroid surgery, no patient had received any treatment. Sequencing used adjacent normal tissue. The origin of the receptors is a female donor with papillary thyroid cancer or a benign thyroid nodule (not recorded which). Some clones in this sample may be carry-over from other donors' samples.

Comment on this clone: Given the absence of the conserved phenylalanine or tryptophan at the CDR3 end, a read error is likely. The chain employs TRBV28 and TRBJ2-3; 9 bases fit TRBD1. This CDR3 spans 13 amino acids. J was trimmed by 7 bases and V by 7 bases; bases with no gene match: 6. Germline V gene lookup returns CDR1 MDHEN and CDR2 SYDVKM. The CDR3 region is CASIYRGRNTQYL. DNA for the CDR3: TGTGCCAGCATTTACAGGGGGCGAAATACGCAGTATCTT.

This clone showed up just a few times. The genes are TRBV10-1 and TRBJ2-5; 7 bases match TRBD2. The CDR3 loop spans 14 amino acids. From germline, CDR1 is WNHNN and CDR2 SYGVQD (reference sequence). V shed 1 base, J shed 5 bases, and the junction held 4 bases outside the gene matches. The CDR3 DNA sequence: TGCGCCAGCAGTGAGTTCGCGGGAGAGGAGACCCAGTACTTC. This encodes CASSEFAGEETQYF.

The chain is built from TRBV5-1 and TRBJ2-7; D is uncertain. Germline V gene sequence: CDR1 SGHRS, CDR2 YFSETQ. With 2 bases removed from V and 3 bases from J, the gap between germline ends came to 9 bases. The CDR3 consists of 13 residues. This chain's CDR3 is CASSLRVFYEQYF. Written as DNA, the CDR3 is TGCGCCAGCAGCTTAAGGGTTTTCTACGAGCAGTACTTC.

CDR3 DNA: TGCGCCAGCAGCCCCGAAGGCGGCAAAAACATTCAGTACTTC. This encodes CASSPEGGKNIQYF. The rearrangement links TRBV5-1 to TRBJ2-4, with D unresolved. The CDR3 contains 14 residues. Per germline, CDR1 SGHRS and CDR2 YFSETQ. V was trimmed by 4 bases and J by 3 bases, leaving 11 bases between them.

The chain employs TRBV20-1 and TRBJ2-7; D remains unclear. Trimming pared 2 bases from V and 3 bases from J, leaving 8 bases between. This CDR3 region has 12 residues. Per the germline V gene, CDR1 is DFQATT and CDR2 is SNEGSKA (reference sequence). The CDR3 reads CSARNQFYEQYF. The DNA of the CDR3 is TGCAGTGCTAGAAACCAGTTCTACGAGCAGTACTTC.

By frequency in the sample, this clone is medium-sized (0.01 to 0.1%). V is TRBV6-2 or TRBV6-3 and J is TRBJ1-3; D may be TRBD1 (5 bases). The CDR3 spans 17 residues. V lost 5 bases and J lost 2, with 19 bases in between. The germline gives CDR1 MNHEY, CDR2 SVGEGT. CDR3 nucleotides: TGTGCCAGCAGTCCGGCCCGGCCAGGGCGAGCTGGAAACACCATATATTTT. Residues: CASSPARPGRAGNTIYF.

With regard to this clone: The junction shows a germline mismatch at one end, possibly a read error. The chain joins TRBV9 to TRBJ2-5; 16 bases line up with TRBD2. The CDR3 is 19 amino acids. Germline assignment: CDR1 SGDLS and CDR2 YYNGEE. CDR3 bases: TGTTCCAGCAGCCCGGGACTAGCGGGAGGGGGTAGGGCCCAAGAGACCCAGTACTTC. It is translated as CSSSPGLAGGGRAQETQYF.

The V and J genes are TRBV2 and TRBJ1-4; 10 bases align to TRBD1. Unmatched junction bases numbered 7, after V lost 7 bases and J lost 5 bases. Germline V gives CDR1 SNHLY, CDR2 FYNNEI. The CDR3 spans 15 residues. The CDR3 DNA reads as TGTGCCAGCAAGTTTATGGGACAGGGGAATGAAAAACTGTTTTTT. It encodes CASKFMGQGNEKLFF.

The chain employs TRBV28 and TRBJ1-6; no definite D call. The CDR3 spans 14 residues. Germline loops: CDR1 MDHEN, CDR2 SYDVKM. Trimming took off 11 bases at V and 0 bases at J, with 11 bases between the two ends. The CDR3 DNA is TGTGCCGGAGGCTTGGCCTCCTATAATTCACCCCTCCACTTT. Its protein product is CAGGLASYNSPLHF.

This clone is medium-sized (0.01 to 0.1%) by share. CDR3 in amino acids: CASKVPSGNTIYF. Written as DNA, the CDR3 is TGTGCCAGCAAAGTACCCTCTGGAAACACCATATATTTT. The chain links TRBV5-5 to TRBJ1-3; D unresolved. The V gene's germline CDR1 is SGHKS and CDR2 YYEKEE (reference sequence). The CDR3 has 13 residues. Trimming pared 6 bases from V and 0 bases from J, leaving 7 bases between.

This clone is medium-sized (0.01 to 0.1%) by share. The chain combines TRBV28 with TRBJ1-3; tentative D call: TRBD1 (6 bases). The CDR3 length is 15 residues. V lost 3 bases and J 2 bases, leaving 11 bases between the germline ends. Germline V lookup: CDR1 MDHEN, CDR2 SYDVKM. The CDR3 DNA follows: TGTGCCAGCAGTTTTGGGGGGGCCGCTGGAAACACCATATATTTT. Translating gives CASSFGGAAGNTIYF.

This clone was seen only a few times. The V and J genes are TRBV27 and TRBJ1-2; no reliable D call. The V end was cut by 4 bases, the J end by 1 base, with 16 bases between. CDR1 MNHEY and CDR2 SMNVEV come from the germline V gene (reference sequence). The CDR3 length is 16 residues. The CDR3 spells CASSYGSTSFNYGYTF. In nucleotides, the CDR3 is TGTGCCAGCAGTTACGGCTCTACAAGTTTTAACTATGGCTACACCTTC.

The chain combines TRBV5-1 with TRBJ1-2, with D possibly being TRBD1 (6 bases). The V gene's germline CDR1 is SGHRS and CDR2 YFSETQ. The CDR3 is made up of 13 amino acids. V was clipped by 4 bases and J by 2 bases, with 9 bases between them. The CDR3 DNA reads as TGCGCCAGCAGCCGGGACACAAACTATGGCTACACCTTC. Translation: CASSRDTNYGYTF.

This clone was counted at least ten times. A single base separates this from a much larger clone, so it may be a read error. This chain connects TRBV6-1 to TRBJ2-2; 10 bases agree with TRBD2. V shed 5 bases, J shed 6 bases, and the junction held 6 bases outside the gene matches. Germline CDR1 reads MNHNS; CDR2 reads SASEGT. CDR3 length: 15 amino acids. The CDR3 DNA reads as TGTGCCAGCAGTACTAGCGGGGCGGGACCCGGGGAGCTGTTTTTT. Translated, it gives CASSTSGAGPGELFF.

By sample fraction, this clone is medium-sized. The rearrangement links TRBV15 to TRBJ2-7, with 7 bases fitting TRBD2. V shed 6 bases, J shed 6 bases, and the junction held 11 bases outside the gene matches. The CDR3 loop spans 14 amino acids. CDR1 and CDR2 from the germline V gene are LNHNV and YYDKDF (reference sequence). DNA of the CDR3: TGTGCCACCAGTCCCGTTAGATGGGGGGGCGAGCAGTACTTC. This encodes CATSPVRWGGEQYF.

The chain couples TRBV5-6 to TRBJ2-1; no clear D gene. Deletions cut 5 bases from V and 4 bases from J, with 13 bases between. Germline V CDR1 and CDR2: SGHDT, YYEEEE. The CDR3 is 14 amino acids. Written as DNA, the CDR3 is TGTGCCAGCAGTCAGACGGGCCCATACAATGAGCAGTTCTTC. It encodes CASSQTGPYNEQFF.

This chain links TRBV7-9 with TRBJ2-1; 7 bases are shared with TRBD1. The CDR3 contains 13 residues. After removal of 6 bases from V and 7 bases from J, the junction contained 6 bases not matched to a gene. Germline assignment: CDR1 SEHNR and CDR2 FQNEAQ (reference sequence). CDR3: CASRVGTANEQFF. Written as DNA, the CDR3 is TGTGCCAGCAGGGTCGGGACAGCTAATGAGCAGTTCTTC.

In its sample, this clone was seen many times. This may be a read error: a much more frequent sequence differs by one nucleotide. The CDR3 region has the DNA TGCAGCGTTACCCCGGGGGGCCCCTACGGGCAGTACTTC. Its protein is CSVTPGGPYGQYF. The V and J genes are TRBV29-1 and TRBJ2-7, with a possible D match to TRBD2 (7 bases). Germline assignment: CDR1 SQVTM and CDR2 ANQGSEA. The CDR3 runs to 13 residues.

The chain recombines TRBV2 with TRBJ2-7; 8 bases agree with TRBD2. Germline V gene lookup returns CDR1 SNHLY and CDR2 FYNNEI. This CDR3 has 15 amino acids. V dropped 5 bases and J dropped 3; count of bases not matched to a gene: 9. CDR3 residues: CASSLIGAGGYEQYF. The CDR3 nucleotides read TGTGCCAGCAGTCTTATCGGGGCGGGAGGCTACGAGCAGTACTTC. The full variable domain, its missing parts supplied by reference TRBV2 and TRBJ2-7, is EPEVTQTPSHQVTQMGQEVILRCVPISNHLYFYWYRQILGQKVEFLVSFYNNEISEKSEIFDDQFSVERPDGSNFTLKIRSTKLEDSAMYFCASSLIGAGGYEQYFGPGTRLTVT.

This clone is large by share. V usage is TRBV6-1 and J usage is TRBJ1-5, with D possibly TRBD1 on 5 matching bases. The CDR3 consists of 16 residues. Germline values: CDR1 MNHNS, CDR2 SASEGT. Trimming left V 4 bases short and J 7 bases short, with 20 bases between. CDR3 protein: CASSVRKGQGRQPQHF. CDR3 nucleotides: TGTGCCAGCAGTGTTCGGAAAGGGCAGGGAAGGCAGCCCCAGCATTTT.

This clone is labeled as large. Distinct nucleotide sequences in the sample also encode this CDR3. CDR3 sequence (DNA): TGTGCCAGCATCTCTAATACGGCAGGGGAAGCTTTCTTT. Amino acids: CASISNTAGEAFF. V gene TRBV28 combines with J gene TRBJ1-1, with D tentatively TRBD1 (5 bases). The germline gives CDR1 MDHEN, CDR2 SYDVKM. This CDR3 has 13 residues. The V gene lost 7 bases and the J gene lost 8 bases, with 17 bases spanning the gap.

This clone came up many times. Other DNA variants within this sample encode the same CDR3. V usage is TRBV4-2 and J usage is TRBJ1-3, with TRBD1 as a possible D gene (6 bases). This CDR3 is 17 amino acids long. Germline loops: CDR1 LGHNA, CDR2 YNFKEQ. Trimming stripped 0 bases from V and 4 bases from J, with 16 bases between. The CDR3 nucleotides read TGTGCCAGCAGCCAAGATAGGGGGGGATCGAGGGGAAACACCATATATTTT. Translating it yields CASSQDRGGSRGNTIYF.

By share of the sample, this clone is medium-sized. The CDR3 sequence is CASSLLPDTSYEQYF. The CDR3 nucleotides read TGTGCCAGTAGTCTACTCCCGGACACCTCCTACGAGCAGTACTTC. The chain links TRBV19 to TRBJ2-7, with a weak D call TRBD1 (5 bases). Between the trimmed V and J ends, which lost 5 bases and 0 bases, there was a span of 14 bases. The CDR3 sequence is 15 residues long. Germline lookup yields CDR1 LNHDA and CDR2 SQIVND (reference sequence).